This TCR beta chain was identified during a study of T cell repertoires in cytomegalovirus infection. In the study overall: Shared public TCR beta signatures pointed to both CMV infection and a matching HLA type.

TCRdb reprocessed the reads via MiXCR and lists one record per CDR3 protein. The data contain 200,000 to 300,000 distinct CDR3 sequences, about 12% of them seen just once; the ten biggest clones take up 1.6%. This CDR3 has 16 amino acids. CDR1 is SGHVS, CDR2 FNYEAQ, per germline. The ends lost 4 bases at V and 0 bases at J; junction bases unmatched: 3. This clonotype was seen at least ten times. Sequencing was done on a sample of PBMCs. This sequence was found in a human donor in good health (CMV status not recorded). Some clones in this sample may be carry-over from other donors' samples. The chain uses TRBV7-6 and TRBJ2-3, with 11 bases matching TRBD2. In nucleotides, the CDR3 is TGTGCCAGCAGCTCAATAGCGGGAGGGAGCACAGATACGCAGTATTTT. Amino acids: CASSSIAGGSTDTQYF.